Below, one T cell receptor beta chain is given with its context. The data were taken from a study of T cell changes during pregnancy in multiple sclerosis. Method: immunoSEQ multiplex PCR; TCRdb's copy keeps in-frame clones and lacks some. The sample holds about 85,000 clones, 91% seen once. The sample was peripheral blood, taken in the first trimester of pregnancy. The sequence was collected from a female donor with multiple sclerosis, enrolled in a pregnancy study.

The CDR3 sequence is CAWIGSGRGTDTQYF. CDR3 in DNA: TGTGCCTGGATTGGGAGCGGGAGGGGGACAGATACGCAGTATTTT. This chain joins TRBV30 and TRBJ2-3, with 10 positions matching TRBD2. The V gene's germline CDR1 is GTSNPN and CDR2 SVGIG (reference sequence). This CDR3 has 15 residues. The V segment lost 4 bases and the J segment 3 bases; nucleotides outside the gene matches: 7.